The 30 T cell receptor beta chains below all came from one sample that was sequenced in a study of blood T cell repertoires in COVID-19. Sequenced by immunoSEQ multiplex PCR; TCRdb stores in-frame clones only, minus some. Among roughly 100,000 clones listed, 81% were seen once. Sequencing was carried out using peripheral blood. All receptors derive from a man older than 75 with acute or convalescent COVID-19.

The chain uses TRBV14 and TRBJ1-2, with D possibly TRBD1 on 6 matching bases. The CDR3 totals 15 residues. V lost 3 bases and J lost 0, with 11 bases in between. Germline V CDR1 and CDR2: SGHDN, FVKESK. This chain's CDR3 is CASSHRQATNYGYTF. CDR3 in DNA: TGTGCCAGCAGCCACCGACAGGCCACTAACTATGGCTACACCTTC.

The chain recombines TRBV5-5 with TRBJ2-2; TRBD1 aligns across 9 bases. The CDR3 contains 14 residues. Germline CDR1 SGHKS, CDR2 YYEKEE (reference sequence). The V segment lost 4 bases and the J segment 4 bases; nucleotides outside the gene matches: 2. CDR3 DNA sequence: TGTGCCAGCAGCCGGGACAGGGCCACCGGGGAGCTGTTTTTT. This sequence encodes CASSRDRATGELFF.

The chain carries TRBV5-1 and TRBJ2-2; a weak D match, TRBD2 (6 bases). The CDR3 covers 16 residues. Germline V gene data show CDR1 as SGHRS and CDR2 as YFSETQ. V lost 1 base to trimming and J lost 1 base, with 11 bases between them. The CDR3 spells CASSLSGRGNTGELFF. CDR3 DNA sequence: TGCGCCAGCAGCTTGTCGGGGCGGGGGAACACCGGGGAGCTGTTTTTT.

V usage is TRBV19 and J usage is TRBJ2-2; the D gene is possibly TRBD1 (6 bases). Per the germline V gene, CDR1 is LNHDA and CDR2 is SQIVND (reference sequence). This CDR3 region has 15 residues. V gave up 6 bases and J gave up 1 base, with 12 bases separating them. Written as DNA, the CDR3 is TGTGCCAGTAGGAGGGGACAACTGAACACCGGGGAGCTGTTTTTT. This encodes CASRRGQLNTGELFF.

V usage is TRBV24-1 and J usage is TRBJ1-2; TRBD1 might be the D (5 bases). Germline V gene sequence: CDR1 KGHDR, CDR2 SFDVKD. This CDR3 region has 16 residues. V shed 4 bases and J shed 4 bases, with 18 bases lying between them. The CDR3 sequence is CATSESGTSGTYGYTF. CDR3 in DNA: TGTGCCACCAGTGAATCTGGGACTTCAGGGACCTATGGCTACACCTTC.

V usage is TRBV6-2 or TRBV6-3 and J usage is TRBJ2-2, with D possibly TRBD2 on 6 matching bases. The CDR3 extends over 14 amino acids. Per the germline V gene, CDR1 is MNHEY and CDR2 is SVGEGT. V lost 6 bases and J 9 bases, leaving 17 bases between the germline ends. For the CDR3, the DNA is TGTGCCAGCAGCCACGGAGGGGCGCTATGGGAGCTGTTTTTT. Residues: CASSHGGALWELFF.

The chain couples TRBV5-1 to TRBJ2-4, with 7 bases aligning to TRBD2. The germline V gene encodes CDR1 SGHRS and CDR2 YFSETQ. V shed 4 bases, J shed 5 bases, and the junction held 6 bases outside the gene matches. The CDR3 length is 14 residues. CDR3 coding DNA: TGCGCCAGCAGCGTGGCGGGGGTGGAAAACATTCAGTACTTC. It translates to CASSVAGVENIQYF. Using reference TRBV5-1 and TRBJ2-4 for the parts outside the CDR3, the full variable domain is KAGVTQTPRYLIKTRGQQVTLSCSPISGHRSVSWYQQTPGQGLQFLFEYFSETQRNKGNFPGRFSGRQFSNSRSEMNVSTLELGDSALYLCASSVAGVENIQYFGAGTRLSVL.

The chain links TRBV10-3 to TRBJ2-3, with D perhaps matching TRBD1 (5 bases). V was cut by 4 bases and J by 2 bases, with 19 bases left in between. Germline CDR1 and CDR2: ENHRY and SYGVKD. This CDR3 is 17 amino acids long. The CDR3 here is CAISGKQGKSLTDTQYF. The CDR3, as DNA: TGTGCCATCAGTGGTAAGCAGGGAAAGTCTCTCACAGATACGCAGTATTTT.

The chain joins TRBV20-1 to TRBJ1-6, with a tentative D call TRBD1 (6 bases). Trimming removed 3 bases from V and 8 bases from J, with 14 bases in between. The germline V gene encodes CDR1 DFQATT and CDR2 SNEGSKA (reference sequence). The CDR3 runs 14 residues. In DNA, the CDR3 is TGCAGTGCTAGTGCCACAGGGAGCGATTCACCCCTCCACTTT. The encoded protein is CSASATGSDSPLHF.

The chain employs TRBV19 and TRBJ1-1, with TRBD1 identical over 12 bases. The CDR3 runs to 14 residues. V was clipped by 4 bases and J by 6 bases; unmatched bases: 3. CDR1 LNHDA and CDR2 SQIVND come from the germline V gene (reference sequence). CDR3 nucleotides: TGTGCCAGTAGTAGGGACAGGGGGCCGGCTGAAGCTTTCTTT. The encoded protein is CASSRDRGPAEAFF. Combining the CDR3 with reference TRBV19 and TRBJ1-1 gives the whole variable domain DGGITQSPKYLFRKEGQNVTLSCEQNLNHDAMYWYRQDPGQGLRLIYYSQIVNDFQKGDIAEGYSVSREKKESFPLTVTSAQKNPTAFYLCASSRDRGPAEAFFGQGTRLTVV.

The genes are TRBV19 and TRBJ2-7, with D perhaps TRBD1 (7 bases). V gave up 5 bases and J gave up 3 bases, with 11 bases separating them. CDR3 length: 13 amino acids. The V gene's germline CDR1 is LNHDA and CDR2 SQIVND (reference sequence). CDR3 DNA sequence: TGTGCCAGTAGTTTTCAGGGGGGCTACGAGCAGTACTTC. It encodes CASSFQGGYEQYF.

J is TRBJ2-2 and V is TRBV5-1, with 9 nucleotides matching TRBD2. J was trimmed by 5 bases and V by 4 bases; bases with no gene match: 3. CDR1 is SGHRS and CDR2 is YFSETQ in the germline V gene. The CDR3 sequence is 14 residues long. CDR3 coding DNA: TGCGCCAGCAGCGCGGGACTAGCTACCGGGGAGCTGTTTTTT. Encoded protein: CASSAGLATGELFF. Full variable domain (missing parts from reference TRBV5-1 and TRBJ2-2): KAGVTQTPRYLIKTRGQQVTLSCSPISGHRSVSWYQQTPGQGLQFLFEYFSETQRNKGNFPGRFSGRQFSNSRSEMNVSTLELGDSALYLCASSAGLATGELFFGEGSRLTVL.

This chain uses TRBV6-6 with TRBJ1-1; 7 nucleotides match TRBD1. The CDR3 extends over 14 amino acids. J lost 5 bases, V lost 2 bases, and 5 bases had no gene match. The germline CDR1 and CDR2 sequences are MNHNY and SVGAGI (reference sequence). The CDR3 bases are TGTGCCAGCAGTTACGAGACAGGGCAGACTGAAGCTTTCTTT. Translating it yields CASSYETGQTEAFF.

Written as DNA, the CDR3 is TGTGCCAGCAGCTTAGCGGTCGGTAATGAGCAGTTCTTC. Protein product: CASSLAVGNEQFF. The genes are TRBV7-2 and TRBJ2-1; no clear D gene. This CDR3 spans 13 amino acids. From germline, CDR1 is SGHTA and CDR2 FQGNSA. V lost 0 bases, J lost 7 bases, and 7 bases lay in between.

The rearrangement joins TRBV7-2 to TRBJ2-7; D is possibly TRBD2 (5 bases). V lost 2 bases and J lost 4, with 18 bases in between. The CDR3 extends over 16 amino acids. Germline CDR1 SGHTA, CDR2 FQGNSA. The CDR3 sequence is CASSLSRGLPQYEQYF. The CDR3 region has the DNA TGTGCCAGCAGCTTAAGTCGGGGTCTTCCTCAATACGAGCAGTACTTC.

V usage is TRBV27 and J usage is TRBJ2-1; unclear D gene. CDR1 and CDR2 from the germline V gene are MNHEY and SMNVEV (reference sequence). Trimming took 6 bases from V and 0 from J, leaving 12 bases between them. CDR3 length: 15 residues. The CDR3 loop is CASSYRRLSYNEQFF. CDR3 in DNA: TGTGCCAGCAGCTATAGACGACTCTCCTACAATGAGCAGTTCTTC.

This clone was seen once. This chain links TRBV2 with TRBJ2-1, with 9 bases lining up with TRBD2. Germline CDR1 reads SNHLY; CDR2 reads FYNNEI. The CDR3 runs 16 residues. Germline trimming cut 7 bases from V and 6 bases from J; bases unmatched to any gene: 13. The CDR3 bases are TGTGCCAGCACTATTATAGCGGGAGCGGGGGGCAATGAGCAGTTCTTC. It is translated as CASTIIAGAGGNEQFF.

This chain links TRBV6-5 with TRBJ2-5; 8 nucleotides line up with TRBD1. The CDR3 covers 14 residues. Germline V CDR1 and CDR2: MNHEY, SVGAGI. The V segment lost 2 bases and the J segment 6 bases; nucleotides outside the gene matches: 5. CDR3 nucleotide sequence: TGTGCCAGCAGTTACGGCCAGGGGGCGAAGACCCAGTACTTC. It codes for CASSYGQGAKTQYF.

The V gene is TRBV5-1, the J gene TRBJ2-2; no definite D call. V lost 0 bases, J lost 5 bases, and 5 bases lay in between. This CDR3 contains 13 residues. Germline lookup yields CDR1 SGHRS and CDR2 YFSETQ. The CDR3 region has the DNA TGCGCCAGCAGCTTGGTGGAGACCGGGGAGCTGTTTTTT. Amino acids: CASSLVETGELFF.

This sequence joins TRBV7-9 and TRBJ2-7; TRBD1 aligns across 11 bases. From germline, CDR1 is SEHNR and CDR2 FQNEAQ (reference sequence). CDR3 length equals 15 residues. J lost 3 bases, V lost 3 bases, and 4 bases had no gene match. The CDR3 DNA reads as TGTGCCAGCAGCTTCGGTGGGACAGGGGGCTACGAGCAGTACTTC. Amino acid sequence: CASSFGGTGGYEQYF.

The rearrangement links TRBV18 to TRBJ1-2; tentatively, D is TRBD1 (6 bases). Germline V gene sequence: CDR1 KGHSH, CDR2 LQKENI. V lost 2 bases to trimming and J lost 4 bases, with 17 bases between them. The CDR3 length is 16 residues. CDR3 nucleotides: TGTGCCAGCTCACCATCAGGGGAGTTCTCATTCTATGGCTACACCTTC. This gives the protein CASSPSGEFSFYGYTF.

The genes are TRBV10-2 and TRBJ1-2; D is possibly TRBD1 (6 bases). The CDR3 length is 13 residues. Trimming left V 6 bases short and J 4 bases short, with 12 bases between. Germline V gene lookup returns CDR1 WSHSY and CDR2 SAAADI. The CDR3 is CASSRGEPYGYTF. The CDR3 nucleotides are TGCGCCAGCAGCAGGGGAGAGCCCTATGGCTACACCTTC.

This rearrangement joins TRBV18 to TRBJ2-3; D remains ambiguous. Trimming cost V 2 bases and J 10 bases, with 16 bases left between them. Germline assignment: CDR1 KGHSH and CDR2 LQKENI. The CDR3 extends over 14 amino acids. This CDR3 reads CASSPVPGWFAQYF. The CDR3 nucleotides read TGTGCCAGCTCACCAGTGCCGGGTTGGTTCGCGCAGTATTTT.

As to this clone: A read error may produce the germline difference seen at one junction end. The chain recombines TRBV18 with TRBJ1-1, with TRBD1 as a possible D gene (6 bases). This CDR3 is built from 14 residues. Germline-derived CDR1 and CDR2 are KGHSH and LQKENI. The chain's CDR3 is CASSPDRQNAEAFF. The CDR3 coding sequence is TGTGCCAGCTCACCCGACAGGCAGAACGCTGAAGCTTTCTTT.

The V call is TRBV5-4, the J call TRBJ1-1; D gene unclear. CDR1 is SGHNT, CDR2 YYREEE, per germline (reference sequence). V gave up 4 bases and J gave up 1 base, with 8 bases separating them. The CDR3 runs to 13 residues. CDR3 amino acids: CASSATGNTEAFF. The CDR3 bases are TGTGCCAGCAGCGCGACGGGGAACACTGAAGCTTTCTTT.

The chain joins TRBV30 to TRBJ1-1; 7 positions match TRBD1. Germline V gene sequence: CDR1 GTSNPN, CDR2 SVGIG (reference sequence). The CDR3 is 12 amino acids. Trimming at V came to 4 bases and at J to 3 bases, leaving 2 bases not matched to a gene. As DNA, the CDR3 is TGTGCCTGGAACAGGGGTGACACTGAAGCTTTCTTT. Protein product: CAWNRGDTEAFF.

The chain's CDR3 is CASSPLGDLRGEKLFF. Written as DNA, the CDR3 is TGTGCCAGCTCACCTCTGGGCGACCTAAGGGGTGAAAAACTGTTTTTT. The rearrangement joins TRBV18 to TRBJ1-4; perhaps TRBD1 as D (5 bases). CDR1 is KGHSH and CDR2 is LQKENI in the germline V gene. V gave up 3 bases and J gave up 7 bases, with 18 bases separating them. The CDR3 consists of 16 residues.

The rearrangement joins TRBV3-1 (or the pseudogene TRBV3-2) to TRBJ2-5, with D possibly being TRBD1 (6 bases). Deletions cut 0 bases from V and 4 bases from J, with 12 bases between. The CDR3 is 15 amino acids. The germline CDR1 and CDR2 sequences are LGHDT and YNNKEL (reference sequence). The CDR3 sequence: CASSQDAGRGETQYF. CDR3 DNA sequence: TGTGCCAGCAGCCAAGATGCGGGCAGGGGAGAGACCCAGTACTTC.

This CDR3 reads CASRSMNTEAFF. In DNA form, the CDR3 reads TGTGCCAGCAGGTCTATGAACACTGAAGCTTTCTTT. The chain has TRBV6-5 and TRBJ1-1; D unclear. The CDR3 totals 12 residues. Trimming cost V 6 bases and J 0 bases, with 5 bases left between them. CDR1 and CDR2 from the germline V gene are MNHEY and SVGAGI.

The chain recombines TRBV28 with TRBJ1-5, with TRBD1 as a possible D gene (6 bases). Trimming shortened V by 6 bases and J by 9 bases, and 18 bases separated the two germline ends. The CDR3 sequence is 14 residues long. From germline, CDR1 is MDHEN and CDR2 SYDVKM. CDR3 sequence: CASRSGQTQGPQHF. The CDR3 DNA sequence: TGTGCCAGCAGATCAGGACAGACGCAAGGGCCCCAGCATTTT.